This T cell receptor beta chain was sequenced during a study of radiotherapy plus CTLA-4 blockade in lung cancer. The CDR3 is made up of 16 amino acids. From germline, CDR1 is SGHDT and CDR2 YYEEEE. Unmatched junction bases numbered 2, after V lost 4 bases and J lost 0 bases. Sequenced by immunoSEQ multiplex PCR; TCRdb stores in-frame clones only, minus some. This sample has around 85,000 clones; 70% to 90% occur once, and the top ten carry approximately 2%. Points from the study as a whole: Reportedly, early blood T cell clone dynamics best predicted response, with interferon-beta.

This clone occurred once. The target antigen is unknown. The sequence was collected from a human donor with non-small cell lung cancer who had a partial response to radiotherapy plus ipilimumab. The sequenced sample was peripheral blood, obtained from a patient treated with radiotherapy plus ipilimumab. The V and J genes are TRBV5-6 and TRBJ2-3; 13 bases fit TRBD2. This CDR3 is CASSAGLAGSTDTQYF. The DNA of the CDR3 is TGTGCCAGCAGCGCGGGACTAGCGGGGAGCACAGATACGCAGTATTTT.